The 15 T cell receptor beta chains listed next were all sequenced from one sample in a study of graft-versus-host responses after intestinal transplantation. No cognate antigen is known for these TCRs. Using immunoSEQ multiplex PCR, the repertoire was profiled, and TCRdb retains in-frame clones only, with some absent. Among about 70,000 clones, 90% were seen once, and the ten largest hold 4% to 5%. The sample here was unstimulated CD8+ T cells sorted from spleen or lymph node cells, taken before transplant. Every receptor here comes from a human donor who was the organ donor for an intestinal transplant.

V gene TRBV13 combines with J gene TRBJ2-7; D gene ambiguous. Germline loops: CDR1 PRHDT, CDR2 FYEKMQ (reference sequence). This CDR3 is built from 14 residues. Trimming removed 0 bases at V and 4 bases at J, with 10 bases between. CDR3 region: CASSLGAALYEQYV. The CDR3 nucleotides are TGTGCCAGCAGCTTAGGGGCGGCCCTATACGAGCAGTACGTC.

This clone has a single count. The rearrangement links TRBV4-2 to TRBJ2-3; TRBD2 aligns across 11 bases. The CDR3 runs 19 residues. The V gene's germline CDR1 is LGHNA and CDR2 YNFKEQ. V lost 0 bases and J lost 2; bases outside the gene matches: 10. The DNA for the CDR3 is TGTGCCAGCAGCCAAGATCCTCGGGTAGCGGGGGGGTCCACAGATACGCAGTATTTT. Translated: CASSQDPRVAGGSTDTQYF.

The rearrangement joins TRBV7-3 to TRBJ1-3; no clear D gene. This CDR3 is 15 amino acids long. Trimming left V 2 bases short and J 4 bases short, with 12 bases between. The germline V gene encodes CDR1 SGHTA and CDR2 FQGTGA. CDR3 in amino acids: CASSLGPRGGNTIYF. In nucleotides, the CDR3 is TGTGCCAGCAGCTTAGGGCCCCGAGGGGGAAACACCATATATTTT.

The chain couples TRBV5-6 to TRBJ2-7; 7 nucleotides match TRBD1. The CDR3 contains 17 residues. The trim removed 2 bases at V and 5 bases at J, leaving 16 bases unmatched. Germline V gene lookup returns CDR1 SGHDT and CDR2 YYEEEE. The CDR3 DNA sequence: TGTGCCAGCAGCTTCGAGATGAAATGGGACAGCCGCCACGAGCAGTACGTC. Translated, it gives CASSFEMKWDSRHEQYV.

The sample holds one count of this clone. The CDR3 loop reads CASNLGVKETQYF. CDR3 bases: TGTGCCAGCAATCTCGGGGTAAAAGAGACCCAGTACTTC. The chain recombines TRBV6-6 with TRBJ2-5; a possible D gene is TRBD2 (5 bases). CDR3 length: 13 residues. Germline CDR1 and CDR2: MNHNY and SVGAGI (reference sequence). Trimming left V 7 bases short and J 3 bases short, with 12 bases between.

Here the CDR3 DNA reads TGTGCCACCAGTGTGGGGGGCTCTGGGGCCAACGTCCTGACTTTC. Translation: CATSVGGSGANVLTF. V and J are TRBV15 and TRBJ2-6; possible D gene TRBD2, 6 bases. Germline lookup yields CDR1 LNHNV and CDR2 YYDKDF (reference sequence). V was pared by 6 bases and J by 0 bases, with 9 bases between. CDR3 size: 15 residues.

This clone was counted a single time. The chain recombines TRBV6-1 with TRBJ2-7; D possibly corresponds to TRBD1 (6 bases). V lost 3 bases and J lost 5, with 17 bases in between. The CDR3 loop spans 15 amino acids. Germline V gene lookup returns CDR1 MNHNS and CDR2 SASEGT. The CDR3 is CASSEVGAGSDEQYV. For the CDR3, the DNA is TGTGCCAGCAGTGAGGTGGGGGCAGGGTCGGACGAGCAGTACGTC.

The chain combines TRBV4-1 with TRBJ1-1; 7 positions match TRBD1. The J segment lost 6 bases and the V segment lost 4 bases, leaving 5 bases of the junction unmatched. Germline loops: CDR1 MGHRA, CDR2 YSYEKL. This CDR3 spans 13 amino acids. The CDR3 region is CASSPGTEAEAFF. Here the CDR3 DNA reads TGCGCCAGCAGCCCCGGGACAGAAGCTGAAGCTTTCTTT.

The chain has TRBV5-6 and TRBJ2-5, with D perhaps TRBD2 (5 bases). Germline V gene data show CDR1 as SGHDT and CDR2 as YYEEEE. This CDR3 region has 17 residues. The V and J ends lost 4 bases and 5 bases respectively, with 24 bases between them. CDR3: CASSPALTRAYGETQYF. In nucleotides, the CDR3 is TGTGCCAGCAGCCCCGCACTAACTAGGGCATACGGGGAGACCCAGTACTTC.

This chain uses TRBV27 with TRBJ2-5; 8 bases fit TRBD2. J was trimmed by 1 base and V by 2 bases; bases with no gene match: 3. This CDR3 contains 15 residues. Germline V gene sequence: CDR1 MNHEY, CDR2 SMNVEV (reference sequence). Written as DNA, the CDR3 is TGTGCCAGCAGTTTAAACGGGGGGGCCCAAGAGACCCAGTACTTC. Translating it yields CASSLNGGAQETQYF.

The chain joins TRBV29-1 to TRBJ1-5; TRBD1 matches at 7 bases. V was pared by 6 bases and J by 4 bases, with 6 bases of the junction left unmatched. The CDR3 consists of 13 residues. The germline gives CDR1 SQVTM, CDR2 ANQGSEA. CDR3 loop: CSVADRENQPQHF. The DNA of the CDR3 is TGCAGCGTGGCTGACAGGGAAAATCAGCCCCAGCATTTT. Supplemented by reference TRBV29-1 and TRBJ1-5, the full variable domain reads SAVISQKPSRDICQRGTSLTIQCQVDSQVTMMFWYRQQPGQSLTLIATANQGSEATYESGFVIDKFPISRPNLTFSTLTVSNMSPEDSSIYLCSVADRENQPQHFGDGTRLSIL.

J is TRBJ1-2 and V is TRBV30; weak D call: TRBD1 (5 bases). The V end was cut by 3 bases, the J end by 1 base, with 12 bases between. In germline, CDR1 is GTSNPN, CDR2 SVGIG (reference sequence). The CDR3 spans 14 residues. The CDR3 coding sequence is TGTGCCTGGAGGGCCGACAGTGATAACTATGGCTACACCTTC. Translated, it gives CAWRADSDNYGYTF.

The CDR3 is CSDRQVMQFGEQFF. The DNA of the CDR3 is TGCAGCGATAGACAGGTAATGCAATTTGGTGAGCAGTTCTTC. This chain uses TRBV29-1 with TRBJ2-1; perhaps TRBD1 as D (6 bases). There are 14 residues in the CDR3. Germline CDR1 is SQVTM and CDR2 is ANQGSEA. Trimming pared 7 bases from V and 9 bases from J, leaving 22 bases between.

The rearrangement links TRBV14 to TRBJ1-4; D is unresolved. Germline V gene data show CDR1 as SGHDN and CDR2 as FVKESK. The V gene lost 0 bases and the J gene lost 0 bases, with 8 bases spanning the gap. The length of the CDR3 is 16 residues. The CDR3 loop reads CASSQDSSSTNEKLFF. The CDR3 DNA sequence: TGTGCCAGCAGCCAAGATTCCTCCTCAACTAATGAAAAACTGTTTTTT. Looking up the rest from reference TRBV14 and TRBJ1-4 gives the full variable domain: EAGVTQFPSHSVIEKGQTVTLRCDPISGHDNLYWYRRVMGKEIKFLLHFVKESKQDESGMPNNRFLAERTGGTYSTLKVQPAELEDSGVYFCASSQDSSSTNEKLFFGSGTQLSVL.

Written as DNA, the CDR3 is TGTGCCAGCCAAGGGGTTCGGAGCCGAAACACCATATATTTT. This encodes CASQGVRSRNTIYF. The chain links TRBV9 to TRBJ1-3; D perhaps matches TRBD1 (5 bases). The CDR3 has 14 amino acids. The V gene's germline CDR1 is SGDLS and CDR2 YYNGEE. V was clipped by 7 bases and J by 5 bases, with 16 bases between them.